The rows below give T cell receptor beta chains drawn from one sample of a study of blood T cell repertoires in COVID-19. Profiling relied on immunoSEQ multiplex PCR, and the TCRdb table lists in-frame clones only, not all of them. The table lists around 180,000 clones, about 74% of them singletons. The material sequenced was peripheral blood. The receptors stem from an elderly woman with acute or convalescent COVID-19. Both conserved end residues are part of each CDR3. The order of the fields is J gene, D gene, V gene, clone size, CDR3 protein, CDR3 DNA. A D gene is named only where the DNA matches it firmly. The size field is filled for only some rows; it gives once, few, many or a size class.

TRBJ1-5 NA TRBV28 NA CASTAGGRGKQPQHF TGTGCCAGCACCGCCGGTGGCAGGGGAAAACAGCCCCAGCATTTT
TRBJ1-3 NA TRBV28 NA CASSLIGGFNSGNTIYF TGTGCCAGCAGTTTAATCGGGGGGTTTAATTCTGGAAACACCATATATTTT
TRBJ2-1 NA TRBV3-1/TRBV3-2 NA CASSYFTRPNEQFF TGTGCCAGCAGCTATTTCACTAGGCCTAATGAGCAGTTCTTC
TRBJ2-7 NA TRBV27 NA CASSLLAGSGEQYF TGTGCCAGCAGTTTATTGGCGGGATCCGGCGAGCAGTACTTC
TRBJ2-1 NA TRBV12-3/TRBV12-4 once CASSPTSEQFF TGTGCCAGCAGCCCTACTAGCGAGCAGTTCTTC
TRBJ1-1 NA TRBV29-1 once CSVSTQTLSTEAFF TGCAGCGTCTCGACACAAACCTTATCCACTGAAGCTTTCTTT
TRBJ2-3 TRBD1 TRBV29-1 NA CSVPGTALGTDTQYF TGCAGCGTCCCTGGGACAGCCCTTGGCACAGATACGCAGTATTTT
TRBJ2-1 TRBD2 TRBV19 NA CASSTSGTRSIEQFF TGTGCCAGTAGTACCTCCGGGACTAGGAGTATTGAGCAGTTCTTC
TRBJ2-7 TRBD1 TRBV10-3 NA CAISHQTGNEQYF TGTGCCATCAGCCACCAGACAGGGAACGAGCAGTACTTC
TRBJ2-1 TRBD2 TRBV28 NA CASSPPPGLADNEQFF TGTGCCAGCAGTCCTCCCCCGGGACTAGCGGACAATGAGCAGTTCTTC
TRBJ2-5 TRBD2 TRBV30 NA CAWSDKGLAPVETQYF TGTGCCTGGAGTGATAAAGGACTAGCGCCCGTCGAGACCCAGTACTTC
TRBJ2-7 NA TRBV9 NA CASGEGHNYEQYF TGTGCCAGCGGGGAGGGACACAACTACGAGCAGTACTTC
TRBJ1-5 NA TRBV2 NA CASRATGPGQPQHF TGTGCCAGCAGAGCTACAGGACCGGGTCAGCCCCAGCATTTT
TRBJ2-3 NA TRBV7-8 NA CASSPTSGLAFSTDTQYF TGTGCCAGCAGCCCCACCTCAGGGTTGGCGTTTAGCACAGATACGCAGTATTTT
TRBJ1-2 NA TRBV11-2 NA CASSSLQDYGYTF TGTGCCAGCAGCTCCTTACAGGATTATGGCTACACCTTC